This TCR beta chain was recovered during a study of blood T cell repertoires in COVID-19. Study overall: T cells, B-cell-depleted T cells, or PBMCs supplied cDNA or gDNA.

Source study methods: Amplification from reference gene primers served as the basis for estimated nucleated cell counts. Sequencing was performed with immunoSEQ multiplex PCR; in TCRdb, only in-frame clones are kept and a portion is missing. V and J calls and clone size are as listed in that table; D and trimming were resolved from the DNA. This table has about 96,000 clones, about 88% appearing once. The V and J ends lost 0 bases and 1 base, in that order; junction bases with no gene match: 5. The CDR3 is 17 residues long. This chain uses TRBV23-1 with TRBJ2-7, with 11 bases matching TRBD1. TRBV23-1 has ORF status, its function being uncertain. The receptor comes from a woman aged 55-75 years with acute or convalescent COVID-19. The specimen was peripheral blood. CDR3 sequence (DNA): TGCGCCAGCAGTCAATCGCAAGGGACAGGGGGATCCTACGAGCAGTACTTC. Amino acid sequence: CASSQSQGTGGSYEQYF.